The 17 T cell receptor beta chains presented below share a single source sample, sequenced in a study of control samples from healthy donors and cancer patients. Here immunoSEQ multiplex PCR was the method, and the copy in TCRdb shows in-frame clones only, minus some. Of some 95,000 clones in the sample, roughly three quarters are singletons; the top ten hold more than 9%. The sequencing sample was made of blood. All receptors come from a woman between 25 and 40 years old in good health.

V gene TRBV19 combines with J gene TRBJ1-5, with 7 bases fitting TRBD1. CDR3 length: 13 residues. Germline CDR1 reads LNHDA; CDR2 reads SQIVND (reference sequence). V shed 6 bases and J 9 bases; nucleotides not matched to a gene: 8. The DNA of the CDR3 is TGTGCCAGTAGCTCCCGCAGGGGGAGGCCCCAGCATTTT. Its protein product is CASSSRRGRPQHF.

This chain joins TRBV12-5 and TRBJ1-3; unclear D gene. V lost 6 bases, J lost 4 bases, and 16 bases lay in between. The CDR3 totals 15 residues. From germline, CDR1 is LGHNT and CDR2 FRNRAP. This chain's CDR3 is CASGTSDRQGNTIYF. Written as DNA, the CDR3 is TGTGCTAGTGGCACCTCGGATAGGCAAGGAAACACCATATATTTT.

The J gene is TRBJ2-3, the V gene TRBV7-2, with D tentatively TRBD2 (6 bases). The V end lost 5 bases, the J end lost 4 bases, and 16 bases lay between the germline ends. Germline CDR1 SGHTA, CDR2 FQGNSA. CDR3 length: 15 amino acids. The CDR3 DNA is TGTGCCAGCAGCCCGCGGGGCTATCGAGCAGATACGCAGTATTTT. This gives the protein CASSPRGYRADTQYF.

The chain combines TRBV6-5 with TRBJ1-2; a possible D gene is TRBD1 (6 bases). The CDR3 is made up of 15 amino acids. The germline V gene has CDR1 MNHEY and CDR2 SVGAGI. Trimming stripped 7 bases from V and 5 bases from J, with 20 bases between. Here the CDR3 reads CASMRGTGQGYGYTF. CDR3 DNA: TGTGCCAGCATGAGAGGGACTGGGCAGGGGTATGGCTACACCTTC.

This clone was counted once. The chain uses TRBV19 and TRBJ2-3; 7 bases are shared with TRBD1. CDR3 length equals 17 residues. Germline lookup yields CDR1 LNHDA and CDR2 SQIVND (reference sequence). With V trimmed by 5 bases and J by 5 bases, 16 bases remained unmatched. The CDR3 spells CASSPGFGQAAGDTQYF. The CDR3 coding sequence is TGTGCCAGTAGTCCCGGCTTCGGACAGGCCGCTGGAGATACGCAGTATTTT. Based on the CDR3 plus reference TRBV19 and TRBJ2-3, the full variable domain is DGGITQSPKYLFRKEGQNVTLSCEQNLNHDAMYWYRQDPGQGLRLIYYSQIVNDFQKGDIAEGYSVSREKKESFPLTVTSAQKNPTAFYLCASSPGFGQAAGDTQYFGPGTRLTVL.

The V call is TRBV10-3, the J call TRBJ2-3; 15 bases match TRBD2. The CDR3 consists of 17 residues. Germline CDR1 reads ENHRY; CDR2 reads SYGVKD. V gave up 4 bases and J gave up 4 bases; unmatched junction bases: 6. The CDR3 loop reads CAISAPGLAGGADTQYF. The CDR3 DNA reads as TGTGCCATCAGTGCCCCGGGACTAGCGGGGGGCGCAGATACGCAGTATTTT.

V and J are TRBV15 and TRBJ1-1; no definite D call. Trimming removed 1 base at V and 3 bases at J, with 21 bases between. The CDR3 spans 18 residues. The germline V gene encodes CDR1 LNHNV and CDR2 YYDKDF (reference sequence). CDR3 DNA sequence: TGTGCCACCAGCAGAGCCCTTGGGTCCTCAAGGGCACACACTGAAGCTTTCTTT. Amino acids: CATSRALGSSRAHTEAFF.

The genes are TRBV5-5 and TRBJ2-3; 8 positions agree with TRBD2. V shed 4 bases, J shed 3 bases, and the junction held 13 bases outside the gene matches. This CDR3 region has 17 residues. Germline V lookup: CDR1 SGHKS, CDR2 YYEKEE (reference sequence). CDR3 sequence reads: CASSPTALAGRTDTQYF. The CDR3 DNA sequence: TGTGCCAGCAGCCCGACGGCCTTAGCGGGGAGAACAGATACGCAGTATTTT.

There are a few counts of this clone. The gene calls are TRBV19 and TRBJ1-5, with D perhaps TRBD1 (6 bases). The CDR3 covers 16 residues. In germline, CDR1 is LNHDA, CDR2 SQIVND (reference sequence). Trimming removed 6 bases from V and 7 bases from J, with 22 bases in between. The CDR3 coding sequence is TGTGCCAGTAGAGCCCTAGGGGGGGGGCTCTTGCAGCCCCAGCATTTT. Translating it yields CASRALGGGLLQPQHF.

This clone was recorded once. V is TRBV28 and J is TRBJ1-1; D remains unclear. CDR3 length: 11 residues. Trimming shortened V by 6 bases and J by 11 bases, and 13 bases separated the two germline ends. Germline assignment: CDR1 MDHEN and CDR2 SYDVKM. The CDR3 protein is CASRLGLLAFF. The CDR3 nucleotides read TGTGCCAGCAGGCTTGGGTTGTTGGCTTTCTTT.

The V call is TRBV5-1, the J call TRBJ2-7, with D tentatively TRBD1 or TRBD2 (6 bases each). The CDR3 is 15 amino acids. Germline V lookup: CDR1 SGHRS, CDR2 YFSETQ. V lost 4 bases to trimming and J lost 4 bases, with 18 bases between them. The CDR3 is CASSRERGAGYEQYF. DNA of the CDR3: TGCGCCAGCAGCCGGGAGAGGGGGGCCGGGTACGAGCAGTACTTC.

The CDR3 sequence is CASSLATAEGYTF. CDR3 bases: TGTGCCAGCAGCTTGGCGACCGCGGAGGGCTACACCTTC. The V and J genes are TRBV7-8 and TRBJ1-2; the D is unclear. Germline-derived CDR1 and CDR2 are SGHVS and FQNEAQ. This CDR3 is built from 13 residues. The V and J ends lost 3 bases and 8 bases respectively, with 13 bases between them. The complete variable domain, with remaining parts taken from reference TRBV7-8 and TRBJ1-2, reads GAGVSQSPRYKVAKRGQDVALRCDPISGHVSLFWYQQALGQGPEFLTYFQNEAQLDKSGLPSDRFFAERPEGSVSTLKIQRTQQEDSAVYLCASSLATAEGYTFGSGTRLTVV.

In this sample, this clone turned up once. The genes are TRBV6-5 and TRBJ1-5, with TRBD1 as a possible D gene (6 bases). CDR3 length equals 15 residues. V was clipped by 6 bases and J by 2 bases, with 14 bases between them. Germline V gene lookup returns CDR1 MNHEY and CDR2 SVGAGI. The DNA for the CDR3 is TGTGCCAGCAGCCGCCGGGGGCCGGGCAATCAGCCCCAGCATTTT. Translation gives CASSRRGPGNQPQHF.

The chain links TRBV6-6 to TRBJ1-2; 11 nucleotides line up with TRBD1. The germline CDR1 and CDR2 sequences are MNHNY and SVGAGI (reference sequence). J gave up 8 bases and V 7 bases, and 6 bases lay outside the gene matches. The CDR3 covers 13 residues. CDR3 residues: CASTGQGARGYTF. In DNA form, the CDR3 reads TGTGCCAGCACCGGACAGGGGGCCCGCGGCTACACCTTC.

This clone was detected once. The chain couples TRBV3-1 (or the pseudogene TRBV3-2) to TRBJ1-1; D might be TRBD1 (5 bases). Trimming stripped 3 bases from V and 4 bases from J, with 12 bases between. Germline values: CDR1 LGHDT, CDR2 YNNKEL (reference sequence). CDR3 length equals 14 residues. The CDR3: CASSQPGPSTEAFF. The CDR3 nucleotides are TGTGCCAGCAGCCAGCCGGGGCCGAGCACTGAAGCTTTCTTT.

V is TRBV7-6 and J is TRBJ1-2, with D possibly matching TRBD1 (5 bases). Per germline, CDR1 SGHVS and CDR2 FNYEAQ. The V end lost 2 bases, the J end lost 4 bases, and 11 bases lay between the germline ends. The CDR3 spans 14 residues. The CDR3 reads CASSLFMGPYGYTF. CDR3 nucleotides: TGTGCCAGCAGCTTATTCATGGGGCCCTATGGCTACACCTTC.

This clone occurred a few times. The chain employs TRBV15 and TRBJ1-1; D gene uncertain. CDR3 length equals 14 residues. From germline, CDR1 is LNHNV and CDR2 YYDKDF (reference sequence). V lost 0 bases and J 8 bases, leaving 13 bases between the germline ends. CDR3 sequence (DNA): TGTGCCACCAGCAGAGATCCACAGTCCAGAGAAGCTTTCTTT. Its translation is CATSRDPQSREAFF.